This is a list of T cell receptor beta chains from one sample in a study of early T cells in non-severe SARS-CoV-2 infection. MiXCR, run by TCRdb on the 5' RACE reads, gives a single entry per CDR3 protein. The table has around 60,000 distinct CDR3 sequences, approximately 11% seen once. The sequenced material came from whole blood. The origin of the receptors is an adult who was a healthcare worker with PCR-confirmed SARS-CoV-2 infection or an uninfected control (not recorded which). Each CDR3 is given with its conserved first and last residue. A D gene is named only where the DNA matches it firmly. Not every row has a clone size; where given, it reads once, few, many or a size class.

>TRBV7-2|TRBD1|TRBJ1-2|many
TGTGCCAGCAGCTTAAGTGTCGGGACAGACTATGGCTACACCTTC
CASSLSVGTDYGYTF
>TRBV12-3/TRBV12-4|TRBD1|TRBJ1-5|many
TGTGCCAGCGCCGGGACAGGGGTTCAGCCCCAGCATTTT
CASAGTGVQPQHF
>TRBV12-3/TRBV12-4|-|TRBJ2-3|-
TGTGCCAGCAGTTTACGGCAAGATACGCAGTATTTT
CASSLRQDTQYF
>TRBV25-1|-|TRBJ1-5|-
TGTGCCAGCAGTGACGCAGGCGCCAATCAGCCCCAGCATTTT
CASSDAGANQPQHF
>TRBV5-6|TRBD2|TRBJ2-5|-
TGTGCCAGCAGCCCGGTTGCTGGGAGGGCCAGAAAGACCCAGTACTTC
CASSPVAGRARKTQYF
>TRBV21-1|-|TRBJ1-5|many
TGTGCCAGCACAGCAAGCGCCCGGGACAGATTTGTGACAGAGGGCAATCAGCCCCAGCATTTT
CASTASARDRFVTEGNQPQHF
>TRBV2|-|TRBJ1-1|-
TGTGCCAGCCAGAGGGTGGGGGGGAACACTGAAGCTTTCTTT
CASQRVGGNTEAFF
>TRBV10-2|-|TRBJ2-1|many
TGCGCCAGCACCAAATCCCAGCGGGCCTCCTACAATGAGCAGTTCTTC
CASTKSQRASYNEQFF
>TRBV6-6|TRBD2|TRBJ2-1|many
TGTGCCAGCAGTTACTCGAGTGTTAGGGGAAGTGGCGGGAGAACCTACAATGAGCAGTTCTTC
CASSYSSVRGSGGRTYNEQFF
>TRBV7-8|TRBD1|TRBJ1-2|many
TGTGCCAGCAGCTTAGCGAACGGACAGGGGGCTTCTGGCTACACCTTC
CASSLANGQGASGYTF
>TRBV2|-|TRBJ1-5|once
TGTGCCAGCAGCTCGTTTGGTCATAGCAATCAGCCCCAGCATTTT
CASSSFGHSNQPQHF
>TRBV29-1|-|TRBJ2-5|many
TGCAGCGTTCTGAGGGAGACCCAGTACTTC
CSVLRETQYF
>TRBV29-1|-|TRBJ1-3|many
TGCAGCGTTGAAGAGGGGGGCCTAGGGTTCTCTGGAAACACCATATATTTT
CSVEEGGLGFSGNTIYF
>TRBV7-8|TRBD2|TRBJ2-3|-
TGTGCCAGCAGTACTAGCGGGACCCCAGATACGCAGTATTTT
CASSTSGTPDTQYF
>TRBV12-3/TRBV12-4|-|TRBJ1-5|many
TGTGCCAGCAGGGTACGGGGGAACGGAAATCAGCCCCAGCATTTT
CASRVRGNGNQPQHF
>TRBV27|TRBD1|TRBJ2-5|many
TGTGCCAGCAGTACCGCCTTCCGGACAGGGGGGGAAGAGACCCAGTACTTC
CASSTAFRTGGEETQYF
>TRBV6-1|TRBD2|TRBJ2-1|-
TGTGCCAGCAGTGAAGTTGGGCCTAGCGGGGGGGGTGAGCAGTTCTTC
CASSEVGPSGGGEQFF
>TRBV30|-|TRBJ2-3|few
TGTGCCTGGAAAGGAGCAGATACGCAGTATTTT
CAWKGADTQYF
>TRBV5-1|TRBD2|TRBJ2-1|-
TGCGCCAGCAGCTCACTAGCGGGGGGTTTGAATGAGCAGTTCTTC
CASSSLAGGLNEQFF
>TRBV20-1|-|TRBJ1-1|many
TGCAGTGCTAGAGTACAGGGTCGGGGCACTGAAGCTTTCTTT
CSARVQGRGTEAFF
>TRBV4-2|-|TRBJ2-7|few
TGTGCCAGCAGCCAAGCGGCCGAGCAGTACTTC
CASSQAAEQYF
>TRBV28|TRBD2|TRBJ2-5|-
TGTGCCAGCAGATCTAGCGGGGGGGGCCGGCGAGAGACCCAGTACTTC
CASRSSGGGRRETQYF
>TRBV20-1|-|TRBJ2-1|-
TGCAGCCAGGGTACCTACAATGAGCAGTTCTTC
CSQGTYNEQFF
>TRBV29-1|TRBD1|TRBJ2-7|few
TGCAGCGTTGAAGATCCAAGGACAGGCTACGAGCAGTACTTC
CSVEDPRTGYEQYF
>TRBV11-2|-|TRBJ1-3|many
TGTGCCAGCAGCTTATCGTGGCAGTTGGGAAACACCATATATTTT
CASSLSWQLGNTIYF
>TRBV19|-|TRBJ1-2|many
TGTGCCAGTACTCCAGCTGGCAGTAACTATGGCTACACCTTC
CASTPAGSNYGYTF
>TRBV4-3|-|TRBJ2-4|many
TGCGCCAGCAGCCAAACTAGGGGTAACATTCAGTACTTC
CASSQTRGNIQYF
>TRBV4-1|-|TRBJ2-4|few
TGCGCCAGCAGCCAAACTACGGACAGCCTCCTAGCCAAAAACATTCAGTACTTC
CASSQTTDSLLAKNIQYF
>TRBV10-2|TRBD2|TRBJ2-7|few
TGCGCCAGCAGTGAGCCAGCGGGGGCCCCCTACGAGCAGTACTTC
CASSEPAGAPYEQYF
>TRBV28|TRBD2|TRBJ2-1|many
TGTGCCAGCAGCTCCACTTCCAGCGGGGGCGGGGAGCAGTTCTTC
CASSSTSSGGGEQFF
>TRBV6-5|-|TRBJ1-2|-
TGTGCCAGCAGATACGCCCAGGGACACTATGGCTACACCTTC
CASRYAQGHYGYTF
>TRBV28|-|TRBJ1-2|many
TGTGCCAGCACCAACAGGCGCTATGGCTACACCTTC
CASTNRRYGYTF
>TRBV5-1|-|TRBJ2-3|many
TGCGCCAGCAGTCTTAACAGGGCCCCAGATACGCAGTATTTT
CASSLNRAPDTQYF
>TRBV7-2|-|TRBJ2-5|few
TGTGCCAGCACCCTCACGACAGAAGAGACCCAGTACTTC
CASTLTTEETQYF
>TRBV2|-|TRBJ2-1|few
TGTGCCAGCAGCAACAATGAGCAGTTCTTC
CASSNNEQFF
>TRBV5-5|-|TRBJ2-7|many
TGTGCCAGCAGCTTGGCCGCCGGAGGGGCTTACGAGCAGTACTTC
CASSLAAGGAYEQYF
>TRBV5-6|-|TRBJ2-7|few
TGTGCCAGCAGCCGACAGGCTCTACAGTACTTC
CASSRQALQYF
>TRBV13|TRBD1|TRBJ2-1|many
TGTGCCAGCAGTAAGGCAGGGGGCGGTGAGCAGTTCTTC
CASSKAGGGEQFF
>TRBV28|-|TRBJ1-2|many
TGTGCCAGCAGTCGGGCCAACTATGGCTACACCTTC
CASSRANYGYTF
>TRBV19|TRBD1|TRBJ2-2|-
TGTGCCAGTAGGGACAGGGTATACACCGGGGAGCTGTTTTTT
CASRDRVYTGELFF
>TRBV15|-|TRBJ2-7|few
TGTGCCACCAGCAGAGAAGCCGACTCCTACGAGCAGTACTTC
CATSREADSYEQYF
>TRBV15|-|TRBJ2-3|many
TGTGCCACCAGCAGAGGGGTAGAGGGGGCAGATACGCAGTATTTT
CATSRGVEGADTQYF
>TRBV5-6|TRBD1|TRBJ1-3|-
TGTGCCAGCAGAGACAGGGTAAAACCTGGAAACACCATATATTTT
CASRDRVKPGNTIYF
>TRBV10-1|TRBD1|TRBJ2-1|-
TGCGCCAGCAGTGGCGGGACAGGGCCATACAATGAGCAGTTCTTC
CASSGGTGPYNEQFF